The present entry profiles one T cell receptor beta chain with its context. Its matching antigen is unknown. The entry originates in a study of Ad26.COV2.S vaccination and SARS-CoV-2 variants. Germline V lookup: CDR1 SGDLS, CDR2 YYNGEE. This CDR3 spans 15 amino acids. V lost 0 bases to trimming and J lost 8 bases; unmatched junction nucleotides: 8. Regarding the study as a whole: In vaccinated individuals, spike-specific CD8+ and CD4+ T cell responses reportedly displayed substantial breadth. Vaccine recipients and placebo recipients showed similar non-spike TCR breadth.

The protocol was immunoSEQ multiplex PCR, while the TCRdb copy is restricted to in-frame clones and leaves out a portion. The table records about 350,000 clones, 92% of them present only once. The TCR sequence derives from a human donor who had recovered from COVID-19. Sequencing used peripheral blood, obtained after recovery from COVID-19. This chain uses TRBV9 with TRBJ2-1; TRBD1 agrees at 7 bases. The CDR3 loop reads CASSVVGGTGDEQFF. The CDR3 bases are TGTGCCAGCAGCGTAGTAGGGGGCACTGGCGATGAGCAGTTCTTC.